Sequencing of this T cell receptor beta chain was carried out in a study of OX40 agonist ivuxolimab in advanced cancers. In terms of the full investigation: Ivuxolimab, which targeted the costimulatory receptor OX40 (CD134), was an agonistic, fully human IgG2 monoclonal antibody. Among the roughly 52 dose-escalation patients, roughly 20 had hepatocellular carcinoma, 15 or so melanoma, 9 renal cell carcinoma and 9 head and neck cancer. In the dose-escalation cohort, more than 75% of patients were male, and the mean age was approximately 60 years, with a range of roughly 23 to 85. Intravenous ivuxolimab was administered to patients every 2 weeks at six dose levels: 0.01, 0.1, 0.3, 1.5, 3 and 10 mg/kg. Prior anti-PD-1, anti-PD-L1 or anti-CTLA-4 therapy was permitted, and checkpoint inhibitors had been received by 30% to 40% of dose-escalation patients. The monotherapy dose-escalation portion (N ≈ 57 patients) of the phase I ivuxolimab trial is reported in the paper. Peripheral TCRbeta sequencing was intended to test whether TCR sequence diversity was altered and clonal T-cell expansion was caused by ivuxolimab. Partial responses occurred in three dose-escalation patients, of whom one had hepatocellular carcinoma and two had cutaneous melanoma.

The germline V gene (reference sequence) sets CDR1 to MNHEY and CDR2 to SMNVEV. V is cut back by 5 bases and J by 8 bases, with 8 bases in the junction unmatched. The CDR3 sequence holds 13 residues, the cysteine and phenylalanine included. Only the CDR3 DNA is retained, 39 bases long and in frame from the first base. The trial excluded patients who had a history of autoimmune disease or who were on systemic immunosuppression. Peripheral blood for TCR sequencing was drawn from every dose cohort at baseline, at cycle 4 day 1 and at cycle 7 day 1. Samples came from an open-label, multicenter, first-in-human phase I dose-escalation trial of ivuxolimab. Adults with locally advanced or metastatic melanoma, renal cell carcinoma, hepatocellular carcinoma or head and neck squamous cell carcinoma were enrolled in the trial. CD4+ and CD8+ T cells were sorted separately from peripheral blood before TCR sequencing.

Study-level results and caveats: Low levels of normalized T-cell clonal expansion were also shown by some nonresponding patients. Partial responders in the 0.1-3.0 mg/kg groups had among the lowest normalized peripheral clonal expansion, especially among CD8+ T cells. The antigen specificity of the clonally expanded peripheral T cells was not determined. On average, CD8+ T cells showed more expanded clones than CD4+ T cells after ivuxolimab. At doses of 0.1 to 3.0 mg/kg, clonal expansion of both CD4+ and CD8+ T cells in blood was seen between baseline and week 6.

In the case of this clone: This clone's antigen is unknown. Base quality data are lacking; no much larger clone is found one base away.

To sequence the TCRbeta CDR3 region, genomic DNA was isolated from the sorted cells. TCRbeta CDR3 regions were sequenced using the immunoSEQ Assay. TCRdb provides this immuneACCESS table in a form limited to in-frame rearrangements. Some clones are lacking; in checked studies, under half of them reflect an unresolved V gene, and why the rest are absent is not known. The sample table shows 75,000 to 100,000 clones, and 89% are seen once. Less than 12% of the sample is taken by the ten largest. This TCR was recovered from an adult with an advanced solid tumor such as melanoma, head and neck, liver or kidney cancer. The source was CD4+ or CD8+ T cells sorted from blood, collected in a trial of the OX40 agonist ivuxolimab. The rearranged chain carries TRBV27 and TRBJ1-2; 7 nucleotides in the junction match TRBD1. DNA sequence: TGTGCCAGCAGTCAGTCGACAGGGTTCGGCTACACCTTC. It translates to CASSQSTGFGYTF.